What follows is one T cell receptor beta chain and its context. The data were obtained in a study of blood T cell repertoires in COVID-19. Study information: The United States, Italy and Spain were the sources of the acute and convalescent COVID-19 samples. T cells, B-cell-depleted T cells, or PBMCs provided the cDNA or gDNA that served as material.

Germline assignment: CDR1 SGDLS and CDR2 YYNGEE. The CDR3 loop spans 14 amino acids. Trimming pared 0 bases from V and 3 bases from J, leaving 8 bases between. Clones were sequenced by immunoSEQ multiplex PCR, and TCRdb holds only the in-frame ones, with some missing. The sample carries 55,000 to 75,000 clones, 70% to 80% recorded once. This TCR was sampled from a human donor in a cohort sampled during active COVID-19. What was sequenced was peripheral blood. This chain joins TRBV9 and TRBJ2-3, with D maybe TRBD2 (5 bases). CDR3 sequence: CASSVGEGTDTQYF. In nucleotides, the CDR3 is TGTGCCAGCAGCGTAGGAGAGGGTACAGATACGCAGTATTTT.